This TCR beta chain was retrieved from a study of T-cell reconstitution after alpha-beta-depleted transplantation in children. General study results and limits: Once a year had passed after transplant, T-cell counts and diversity came mostly from newly produced T cells.

The TCRbeta library incorporated unique molecular identifiers. TCRdb processed the PCR reads anew with MiXCR; each CDR3 protein has one entry. The sample lists a few hundred thousand distinct CDR3 sequences; 20% to 30% were seen once. A remark on this clonotype: Antigen specificity is unknown.

The receptor was derived from a boy under three years old with Wiskott-Aldrich syndrome, due to receive a stem cell transplant. The sample consisted of PBMCs, taken before TCRalphabeta/CD19-depleted stem cell transplant.

CDR3 in DNA: TGCGCCAGCAGCTTGGGCGGTATCTTTCAAGAGACCCAGTACTTC. Protein: CASSLGGIFQETQYF. This chain joins TRBV5-1 and TRBJ2-5; unclear D gene. Trimming removed 0 bases at V and 2 bases at J, with 11 bases between. This CDR3 has 15 residues. Per the germline V gene, CDR1 is SGHRS and CDR2 is YFSETQ. The whole variable domain, remainder taken from reference TRBV5-1 and TRBJ2-5, is KAGVTQTPRYLIKTRGQQVTLSCSPISGHRSVSWYQQTPGQGLQFLFEYFSETQRNKGNFPGRFSGRQFSNSRSEMNVSTLELGDSALYLCASSLGGIFQETQYFGPGTRLLVL.